The T cell receptor beta chain under discussion was sequenced for a study of blood T cell repertoires in COVID-19. Sequencing was performed with immunoSEQ multiplex PCR; in TCRdb, only in-frame clones are kept and a portion is missing. The repertoire consists of 110,000 to 150,000 clones, with more than 75% occurring once and the leading ten covering around 11%. CDR1 MDHEN and CDR2 SYDVKM come from the germline V gene. The CDR3 is 14 residues long. The germline V and J ends were trimmed by 5 bases and 7 bases, with 14 bases remaining between them. This rearrangement joins TRBV28 to TRBJ1-4; tentatively, D is TRBD1 (6 bases). What was sequenced was PBMCs or T cells enriched from blood (not recorded which). The TCR comes from a man between 60 and 75 years old who had recovered from COVID-19. The CDR3 DNA is TGTGCCAGCAGTCCCCAGGGGCGCAGTGAAAAACTGTTTTTT. This codes for CASSPQGRSEKLFF.